These 25 T cell receptor beta chains originate from one sample sequenced in a study of T-cell reconstitution after alpha-beta-depleted transplantation in children. Unique molecular identifiers were incorporated when the TCRbeta library was constructed. Using its own MiXCR run on the PCR reads, TCRdb lists one record per CDR3 protein. The table shows hundreds of thousands of distinct CDR3 sequences, with more than 20% occurring only once. This specimen was PBMCs, mostly from graft donor cells, taken 360 days after TCRalphabeta/CD19-depleted stem cell transplant. The receptor set was obtained from a boy in the first two years of life who had a stem cell transplant for acute myeloid leukemia, so the T cells may come from the graft donor.

This clonotype was recorded a few times. The chain links TRBV29-1 to TRBJ2-5; a weak D match, TRBD1 (5 bases). The CDR3 length is 15 residues. V was shortened by 4 bases and J by 5 bases, with 20 bases between the two germline ends. The germline V gene encodes CDR1 SQVTM and CDR2 ANQGSEA. For the CDR3, the DNA is TGCAGCGTTGGACCATCACAGGAAATCAAGGAGACCCAGTACTTC. It translates to CSVGPSQEIKETQYF.

The table lists this clonotype with many counts. The rearrangement joins TRBV15 to TRBJ2-2; D not resolved. CDR1 and CDR2 (germline): LNHNV, YYDKDF (reference sequence). The CDR3 totals 13 residues. Trimming pared 1 base from V and 6 bases from J, leaving 6 bases between. CDR3 region: CATSRGDPGELFF. The CDR3 DNA is TGTGCCACCAGCAGAGGTGACCCCGGGGAGCTGTTTTTT.

This clonotype showed up just a few times. The chain couples TRBV7-8 to TRBJ2-7; D uncertain. CDR1 and CDR2 (germline): SGHVS, FQNEAQ. CDR3 length: 13 amino acids. With 5 bases removed from V and 2 bases from J, the gap between germline ends came to 10 bases. This chain's CDR3 is CASSNSPTYEQYV. The CDR3 coding sequence is TGTGCCAGCAGCAACTCCCCTACCTACGAGCAGTACGTC.

This chain uses TRBV11-2 with TRBJ2-2; possibly TRBD1 for D (6 bases). The CDR3 loop spans 15 amino acids. From germline, CDR1 is SGHAT and CDR2 FQNNGV. V lost 3 bases, J lost 3 bases, and 11 bases lay in between. In DNA form, the CDR3 reads TGTGCCAGCAGCTTCGACAGGAGTGACACCGGGGAGCTGTTTTTT. This translates into CASSFDRSDTGELFF.

This clonotype was seen a few times. The rearrangement uses TRBV11-2 and TRBJ2-6; 8 bases are shared with TRBD2. The germline gives CDR1 SGHAT, CDR2 FQNNGV. CDR3 size: 18 residues. The junction had 5 bases not matched to a gene; V was cut back by 1 base and J by 0 bases. CDR3 nucleotide sequence: TGTGCCAGCAGCTTAGTAGCGGGGTATTTCTCTGGGGCCAACGTCCTGACTTTC. This codes for CASSLVAGYFSGANVLTF.

The V gene is TRBV10-3, the J gene TRBJ2-5; D unresolved. The ends were cut back, 0 bases at V and 2 bases at J, with 7 bases in the middle. The CDR3 consists of 14 residues. CDR1 ENHRY and CDR2 SYGVKD come from the germline V gene. The DNA for the CDR3 is TGTGCCATCAGTGAGTCAACAGAACAAGAGACCCAGTACTTC. Its translation is CAISESTEQETQYF.

This rearrangement joins TRBV6-1 to TRBJ1-1; D not resolved. Trimming took off 7 bases at V and 6 bases at J, with 15 bases between the two ends. The CDR3 spans 13 residues. The V gene's germline CDR1 is MNHNS and CDR2 SASEGT. The CDR3 loop is CASTRGIPPEAFF. The CDR3 coding sequence is TGTGCCAGCACCCGAGGTATCCCCCCTGAAGCTTTCTTT.

The rearrangement links TRBV24-1 to TRBJ2-1; 7 bases fit TRBD1. The V and J ends lost 4 bases and 0 bases, in that order; junction bases with no gene match: 2. The CDR3 runs 15 residues. The germline V gene encodes CDR1 KGHDR and CDR2 SFDVKD. CDR3 sequence: CATSENRGSYNEQFF. The CDR3 DNA is TGTGCCACCAGTGAGAACAGGGGCTCCTACAATGAGCAGTTCTTC.

The chain is built from TRBV5-1 and TRBJ2-3; no clear D gene. The V gene lost 2 bases and the J gene lost 2 bases, with 9 bases spanning the gap. CDR3 length: 14 residues. Germline V lookup: CDR1 SGHRS, CDR2 YFSETQ. The CDR3 region has the DNA TGCGCCAGCAGCTTAAAAGAACTCACAGATACGCAGTATTTT. Encoded protein: CASSLKELTDTQYF. The full variable domain, its missing parts supplied by reference TRBV5-1 and TRBJ2-3, is KAGVTQTPRYLIKTRGQQVTLSCSPISGHRSVSWYQQTPGQGLQFLFEYFSETQRNKGNFPGRFSGRQFSNSRSEMNVSTLELGDSALYLCASSLKELTDTQYFGPGTRLTVL.

This chain uses TRBV6-5 with TRBJ2-1; D not certain. Trimming took off 4 bases at V and 6 bases at J, with 10 bases between the two ends. The CDR3 is 13 residues long. Germline values: CDR1 MNHEY, CDR2 SVGAGI. The CDR3 sequence: CASSLGIVNEQFF. CDR3 coding DNA: TGTGCCAGCAGTTTGGGCATCGTCAATGAGCAGTTCTTC.

The chain combines TRBV6-5 with TRBJ2-5, with TRBD2 matching over 11 bases. CDR3 length: 16 amino acids. Unmatched junction bases numbered 7, after V lost 6 bases and J lost 1 base. The germline gives CDR1 MNHEY, CDR2 SVGAGI. The CDR3 protein is CASSLTSGGPQETQYF. In DNA form, the CDR3 reads TGTGCCAGCAGCCTTACTAGCGGGGGCCCCCAAGAGACCCAGTACTTC.

This clonotype occurred a few times. V gene TRBV27 combines with J gene TRBJ2-7, with 8 bases aligning to TRBD1. The CDR3 is 14 residues long. Trimming at V came to 7 bases and at J to 3 bases, leaving 8 bases not matched to a gene. The germline gives CDR1 MNHEY, CDR2 SMNVEV (reference sequence). The CDR3 DNA sequence: TGTGCCAGCACCCGGACAGGGCGACTCTACGAGCAGTACTTC. Protein product: CASTRTGRLYEQYF.

This clonotype was seen many times. The DNA for the CDR3 is TGCAGTGCTAGAGATTCTAGCGGGGGGCGCACAGATACGCAGTATTTT. Amino acids: CSARDSSGGRTDTQYF. The V call is TRBV20-1, the J call TRBJ2-3; 11 bases map to TRBD2. Germline assignment: CDR1 DFQATT and CDR2 SNEGSKA (reference sequence). This CDR3 has 16 residues. Trimming removed 0 bases from V and 1 base from J; junction bases left unmatched: 3.

This clonotype appeared a few times. This chain joins TRBV20-1 and TRBJ1-1; D may be TRBD1 (6 bases). Trimming took 4 bases from V and 10 from J, leaving 16 bases between them. Germline V lookup: CDR1 DFQATT, CDR2 SNEGSKA (reference sequence). The CDR3 has 12 residues. The CDR3, as DNA: TGCAGTGCTACCCTAGGGGGGGAACGAGCTTTCTTT. Translation gives CSATLGGERAFF.

This clonotype was recorded a few times. The rearrangement joins TRBV10-3 to TRBJ1-2; a possible D gene is TRBD1 (6 bases). CDR3 size: 12 residues. Trimming shortened V by 2 bases and J by 10 bases, and 11 bases separated the two germline ends. The germline V gene has CDR1 ENHRY and CDR2 SYGVKD. The CDR3 coding sequence is TGTGCCATCAGTGAGAACCGGGGGCCCTACACCTTC. Its protein product is CAISENRGPYTF.

This clonotype was recorded a few times. The chain couples TRBV6-2 or TRBV6-3 to TRBJ2-5, with D possibly matching TRBD1 (6 bases). The V and J ends lost 11 bases and 3 bases respectively, with 13 bases between them. Germline V CDR1 and CDR2: MNHEY, SVGEGT. The CDR3 has 12 amino acids. The chain's CDR3 is CAAAEGEETQYF. The CDR3 nucleotides are TGTGCCGCAGCTGAGGGGGAAGAGACCCAGTACTTC.

This clonotype showed up many times. The rearrangement uses TRBV6-5 and TRBJ2-7; D is possibly TRBD1 or TRBD2 (5 bases each). The V gene's germline CDR1 is MNHEY and CDR2 SVGAGI. The CDR3 has 15 amino acids. V shed 5 bases and J shed 5 bases, with 19 bases lying between them. CDR3 loop: CASSPQLNVGHEQYF. The CDR3 region has the DNA TGTGCCAGCAGTCCCCAACTCAATGTGGGACACGAGCAGTACTTC.

To note about this clonotype: This sequence may be a read error, since a much larger clone differs from it by one base. This chain links TRBV27 with TRBJ2-2; the D is unclear. The V gene lost 3 bases and the J gene lost 6 bases, with 14 bases spanning the gap. Germline values: CDR1 MNHEY, CDR2 SMNVEV (reference sequence). The CDR3 has 15 amino acids. The DNA of the CDR3 is TGTGCCAGCAGTTTCCATCGTTTAATGGCCGGGGAGCTGTTTTTT. It encodes CASSFHRLMAGELFF.

This clonotype was picked up a small number of times. The chain combines TRBV20-1 with TRBJ2-2; a possible D gene is TRBD2 (6 bases). Trimming removed 0 bases at V and 0 bases at J, with 11 bases between. This CDR3 is built from 16 residues. Germline V gene sequence: CDR1 DFQATT, CDR2 SNEGSKA (reference sequence). This CDR3 is CSARDRRGPNTGELFF. CDR3 nucleotides: TGCAGTGCTAGAGACCGGAGGGGTCCGAACACCGGGGAGCTGTTTTTT.

Comment on this clonotype: This may be a read error: a much more frequent sequence differs by one nucleotide. The missing conserved phenylalanine or tryptophan at the end of this CDR3 makes a read error likely. The chain has TRBV11-3 and TRBJ2-1; 8 bases agree with TRBD2. The CDR3 is made up of 15 amino acids. With 3 bases clipped from V and 2 bases from J, the junction kept 3 bases outside the gene matches. The germline V gene has CDR1 SGHNT and CDR2 YENEEA. CDR3 DNA sequence: TGTGCCAGCAGCTTCACGGGGGGGACCTACAATGAGCAGTTCTCC. Protein sequence: CASSFTGGTYNEQFS.

The rearrangement links TRBV21-1 to TRBJ2-7; TRBD1 is taken as the D call from the table, unchecked against the DNA. TRBV21-1 is reported as a pseudogene. The CDR3 is made up of 15 amino acids. CDR3 in amino acids: CASSDTKGLSYEQYV. Written as DNA, the CDR3 is TGTGCCAGCAGTGACACCAAGGGGCTCTCCTACGAGCAGTACGTC.

The genes are TRBV6-5 and TRBJ2-5; D possibly matches TRBD1 or TRBD2 (6 bases each). Germline values: CDR1 MNHEY, CDR2 SVGAGI. Trimming pared 2 bases from V and 7 bases from J, leaving 14 bases between. The CDR3 is made up of 14 amino acids. CDR3 sequence reads: CASSYRPGGGTQYF. The CDR3 coding sequence is TGTGCCAGCAGTTACCGCCCCGGAGGGGGGACCCAGTACTTC.

This clonotype was detected many times. The DNA of the CDR3 is TGCGCCAGCAGGGCGGGGGTCACCGGGGAGCTGTTTTTT. Translated, it gives CASRAGVTGELFF. The chain couples TRBV10-2 to TRBJ2-2; 7 bases are shared with TRBD2. The V segment lost 6 bases and the J segment 4 bases; nucleotides outside the gene matches: 2. CDR3 size: 13 residues. Germline loops: CDR1 WSHSY, CDR2 SAAADI.

The table lists this clonotype with many counts. The CDR3: CASSGTARSNEQYF. The CDR3, as DNA: TGTGCCAGCAGCGGGACAGCCCGAAGCAACGAGCAGTACTTC. This chain links TRBV12-3 or TRBV12-4 with TRBJ2-7; TRBD1 agrees at 7 bases. Trimming at V came to 6 bases and at J to 5 bases, leaving 10 bases not matched to a gene. This CDR3 has 14 residues.

This clonotype was counted only a few times. The rearrangement links TRBV6-5 to TRBJ2-2; the D call may be TRBD1 or TRBD2 (5 bases each). This CDR3 is built from 17 residues. Trimming cost V 4 bases and J 1 base, with 16 bases left between them. Germline CDR1 is MNHEY and CDR2 is SVGAGI. As DNA, the CDR3 is TGTGCCAGCAGTTCCCGCCGGGGCAGGGAGAACACCGGGGAGCTGTTTTTT. This gives the protein CASSSRRGRENTGELFF.